Sequencing of this T cell receptor beta chain was carried out in a study of blood T cell repertoires in COVID-19. Across the study: Samples of COVID-19 (acute and convalescent) were obtained from the United States, Italy and Spain. Sources were T cells, B-cell-depleted T cells, or PBMCs; the material itself was cDNA or gDNA.

Methods used by the authors: Quantification of nucleated cells was approximated via reference gene primer amplification. The repertoire was sequenced with immunoSEQ multiplex PCR; TCRdb's copy has only in-frame clones and lacks some. From that table come the V and J calls and clone size; the DNA was used to work out D and trimming. This table has about 210,000 clones, around four fifths appearing once. Between the trimmed V and J ends, which lost 5 bases and 6 bases, there was a span of 11 bases. CDR1 and CDR2 (germline): MDHEN, SYDVKM. The CDR3 consists of 13 residues. Seattle-derived patients entered the study during active infection and were followed longitudinally.

The origin of this receptor is an elderly woman with COVID-19, enrolled during active disease. Sequenced: peripheral blood. The chain combines TRBV28 with TRBJ2-1; possibly TRBD1 for D (6 bases). This CDR3 reads CASSREQGNEQFF. DNA of the CDR3: TGTGCCAGCAGTCGCGAACAGGGCAATGAGCAGTTCTTC. The full variable domain, completed using reference TRBV28 and TRBJ2-1, is DVKVTQSSRYLVKRTGEKVFLECVQDMDHENMFWYRQDPGLGLRLIYFSYDVKMKEKGDIPEGYSVSREKKERFSLILESASTNQTSMYLCASSREQGNEQFFGPGTRLTVL.